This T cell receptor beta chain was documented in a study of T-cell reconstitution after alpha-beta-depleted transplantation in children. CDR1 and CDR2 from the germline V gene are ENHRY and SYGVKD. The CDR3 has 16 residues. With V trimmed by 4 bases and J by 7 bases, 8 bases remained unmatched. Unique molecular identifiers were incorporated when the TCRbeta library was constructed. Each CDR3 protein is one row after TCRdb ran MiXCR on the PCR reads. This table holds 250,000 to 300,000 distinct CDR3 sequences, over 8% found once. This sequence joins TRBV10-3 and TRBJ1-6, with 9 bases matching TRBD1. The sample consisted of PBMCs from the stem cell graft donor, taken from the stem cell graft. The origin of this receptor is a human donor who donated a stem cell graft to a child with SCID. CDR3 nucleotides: TGTGCCATCAGTGGCAGCCCGGGACAGGGAAATTCACCCCTCCACTTT. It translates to CAISGSPGQGNSPLHF.